Sequencing of this TCR beta chain was carried out in a study of human T cells and chemical hapten exposure. Time point noted: pre-sensitization, week 0. The sample's treatment: therapeutic diphenylcyclopropenone sensitization with weekly scalp DPC. Alopecia patients deemed DPC-suitable, aged 18 to 70, excluding pregnancy. General study points: Sensitizing with DPC caused no change in TCRs above 1 in 1000 frequency.

This clonotype was counted only a few times. Antigen unknown. TCRdb reprocessed the RACE reads via MiXCR and lists one record per CDR3 protein. The table records some 59,000 distinct CDR3 sequences, about 11% of them present only once. The germline CDR1 and CDR2 sequences are SGHRS and YFSETQ. Trimming shortened V by 0 bases and J by 3 bases, and 16 bases separated the two germline ends. CDR3 length: 17 residues. The chain uses TRBV5-1 and TRBJ2-1, with D tentatively TRBD1 or TRBD2 (6 bases each). This receptor was taken from a woman between 40 and 50 years old with alopecia areata. Some clones in this sample may be carry-over from other donors' samples. Specimen: whole blood, collected in connection with sensitization to the hapten diphenylcyclopropenone (DPC). The CDR3 region is CASSLVGVGGRYNEQFF. In DNA form, the CDR3 reads TGCGCCAGCAGCTTGGTCGGCGTTGGGGGGCGCTACAATGAGCAGTTCTTC.